Presented here are 17 T cell receptor beta chains from one specimen sequenced in a study of cytomegalovirus exposure and HLA in healthy donors (dated by TCRdb to about 2017). The library relied on the immunoSEQ multiplex PCR assay. The multiplex PCR relied on a mix of 60 forward primers for TCR Vbeta segments and 13 reverse primers for TCR Jbeta segments. TCRdb re-hosts the immuneACCESS table, in-frame sequences only. Its copies lack some clones; in the studies checked, an unresolved V gene accounts for under half of them, and the cause for the rest is not known. The sample table contains some 180,000 clones; only one count was recorded for roughly 9.5% of them. In total, the top ten clones hold roughly 1.3% of the sample. Sequenced: PBMCs. These receptors were obtained from a woman in her thirties in good health and CMV-seropositive.

This clone showed up just a few times. The rearrangement uses TRBV6-5 and TRBJ2-1; 7 positions agree with TRBD2. The CDR3 spans 12 residues. Germline CDR1 MNHEY, CDR2 SVGAGI. The ends lost 2 bases at V and 15 bases at J; junction bases unmatched: 7. The CDR3 DNA is TGTGCCAGCAGTTACCTGGGAGGGGCTTGGTTCTTC. Translation gives CASSYLGGAWFF.

The chain is built from TRBV5-1 and TRBJ1-2; 9 nucleotides align to TRBD1. The CDR3 is 14 amino acids. Losses at the gene ends were 1 base for V and 8 bases for J; bases not matched to a gene: 6. Germline V gene lookup returns CDR1 SGHRS and CDR2 YFSETQ. The CDR3: CASSLWGQGEGYTF. The CDR3 bases are TGCGCCAGCAGCTTGTGGGGACAGGGAGAAGGCTACACCTTC.

The chain links TRBV18 to TRBJ2-1, with a tentative D call TRBD2 (5 bases). Deletions cut 2 bases from V and 4 bases from J, with 15 bases between. This CDR3 comprises 16 residues. Germline loops: CDR1 KGHSH, CDR2 LQKENI. Written as DNA, the CDR3 is TGTGCCAGCTCACCATTTTCGGCCGGGGATTACAATGAGCAGTTCTTC. The encoded protein is CASSPFSAGDYNEQFF.

Only a few counts were recorded for this clone. The chain links TRBV7-6 to TRBJ1-1; 7 nucleotides agree with TRBD1. CDR1 is SGHVS and CDR2 is FNYEAQ in the germline V gene. V dropped 3 bases and J dropped 2; count of bases not matched to a gene: 9. This CDR3 has 16 residues. The CDR3 DNA follows: TGTGCCAGCAGCTTCGGGGGGGGACAGTTCAACACTGAAGCTTTCTTT. Protein: CASSFGGGQFNTEAFF.

This clone was picked up a small number of times. The sample carries other DNA sequences with the same CDR3. V gene TRBV29-1 combines with J gene TRBJ1-1; TRBD1 is a possible D gene (5 bases). The CDR3 has 14 residues. Trimming removed 6 bases at V and 1 base at J, with 15 bases between. CDR1 SQVTM and CDR2 ANQGSEA come from the germline V gene. CDR3 protein: CSVGAGLQNTEAFF. The CDR3 coding sequence is TGCAGCGTCGGAGCGGGACTTCAGAACACTGAAGCTTTCTTT.

CDR3 nucleotide sequence: TGTGCCAGCAGTTACAGGGAGACGGCAGATACGCAGTATTTT. Its protein product is CASSYRETADTQYF. The genes are TRBV6-5 and TRBJ2-3, with a possible D match to TRBD2 (5 bases). V lost 2 bases to trimming and J lost 4 bases, with 10 bases between them. CDR1 is MNHEY, CDR2 SVGAGI, per germline. The CDR3 is 14 residues long.

This clone was seen a handful of times. The chain is built from TRBV5-6 and TRBJ2-7; TRBD2 is a possible D gene (6 bases). The CDR3 contains 14 residues. Germline V gene lookup returns CDR1 SGHDT and CDR2 YYEEEE. Trimming left V 0 bases short and J 3 bases short, with 10 bases between. CDR3 coding DNA: TGTGCCAGCAGCTTGGGGGGGGTAGGCTACGAGCAGTACTTC. Amino acid sequence: CASSLGGVGYEQYF. Drawing the rest from reference TRBV5-6 and TRBJ2-7, the complete variable domain is DAGVTQSPTHLIKTRGQQVTLRCSPKSGHDTVSWYQQALGQGPQFIFQYYEEEERQRGNFPDRFSGHQFPNYSSELNVNALLLGDSALYLCASSLGGVGYEQYFGPGTRLTVT.

The chain combines TRBV25-1 with TRBJ2-2; tentative D call: TRBD1 (6 bases). Trimming removed 4 bases at V and 6 bases at J, with 18 bases between. Germline lookup yields CDR1 MGHDK and CDR2 SYGVNS. This CDR3 comprises 16 residues. The CDR3 here is CASSGIQGSAAGELFF. The CDR3 DNA is TGTGCCAGCAGTGGGATTCAGGGGAGCGCGGCCGGGGAGCTGTTTTTT.

V is TRBV27 and J is TRBJ1-2; TRBD1 is a possible D gene (6 bases). CDR1 and CDR2 from the germline V gene are MNHEY and SMNVEV (reference sequence). The CDR3 is made up of 14 amino acids. Trimming removed 11 bases at V and 7 bases at J, with 23 bases between. CDR3 sequence: CAANSGGSMSGYTF. CDR3 DNA sequence: TGTGCCGCCAACTCGGGGGGCTCGATGAGTGGCTACACCTTC.

This chain uses TRBV7-6 with TRBJ2-7, with D tentatively TRBD2 (6 bases). V was trimmed by 3 bases and J by 0 bases, leaving 9 bases between them. This CDR3 region has 14 residues. Germline V gene data show CDR1 as SGHVS and CDR2 as FNYEAQ. The CDR3 sequence: CASSFSGFSYEQYF. In DNA form, the CDR3 reads TGTGCCAGCAGCTTTAGCGGATTCTCCTACGAGCAGTACTTC.

This clone showed up just a few times. This sequence joins TRBV6-6 and TRBJ2-5; 9 bases match TRBD1. The CDR3 consists of 12 residues. The J segment lost 4 bases and the V segment lost 8 bases, leaving 2 bases of the junction unmatched. CDR1 and CDR2 (germline): MNHNY, SVGAGI (reference sequence). CDR3 residues: CASGTGRETQYF. CDR3 nucleotides: TGTGCCAGCGGGACAGGGCGAGAGACCCAGTACTTC.

The J gene is TRBJ2-5, the V gene TRBV30; D not resolved. V was trimmed by 0 bases and J by 5 bases, leaving 10 bases between them. The CDR3 is made up of 13 amino acids. Germline CDR1 GTSNPN, CDR2 SVGIG (reference sequence). DNA of the CDR3: TGTGCCTGGAGTGTATCGAATCGGGAGACCCAGTACTTC. Its translation: CAWSVSNRETQYF.

This clone was recorded a few times. Other nucleotide sequences in the sample specify the same CDR3. This chain links TRBV10-1 with TRBJ2-1, with 7 bases matching TRBD2. V was clipped by 8 bases and J by 1 base; unmatched bases: 5. The CDR3 totals 14 residues. Germline lookup yields CDR1 WNHNN and CDR2 SYGVQD (reference sequence). The chain's CDR3 is CASSSGGSYNEQFF. The DNA of the CDR3 is TGCGCCAGCTCTAGCGGCGGTTCCTACAATGAGCAGTTCTTC.

This clone was observed a handful of times. The chain has TRBV5-6 and TRBJ2-5; D is undetermined. The germline CDR1 and CDR2 sequences are SGHDT and YYEEEE. V lost 0 bases, J lost 2 bases, and 14 bases lay in between. This CDR3 has 16 amino acids. The CDR3 nucleotides read TGTGCCAGCAGCTTGGCCCCAGATCGGGTTCAAGAGACCCAGTACTTC. The encoded protein is CASSLAPDRVQETQYF.

This chain joins TRBV30 and TRBJ2-5; D perhaps matches TRBD1 (5 bases). Germline V gene lookup returns CDR1 GTSNPN and CDR2 SVGIG (reference sequence). V dropped 4 bases and J dropped 3 bases, with 12 bases sitting between them. The CDR3 is 13 amino acids. This CDR3 reads CAWNQQAEETQYF. DNA of the CDR3: TGTGCCTGGAATCAACAGGCCGAAGAGACCCAGTACTTC.

V gene TRBV6-6 combines with J gene TRBJ2-1; 9 bases map to TRBD2. The J segment lost 4 bases and the V segment lost 5 bases, leaving 6 bases of the junction unmatched. Germline loops: CDR1 MNHNY, CDR2 SVGAGI (reference sequence). This CDR3 has 15 amino acids. DNA of the CDR3: TGTGCCAGCAGTGCCGGGACTAGCTTGTACAATGAGCAGTTCTTC. This translates into CASSAGTSLYNEQFF.

This clone was detected once. The chain carries TRBV7-2 and TRBJ1-2; TRBD1 agrees at 9 bases. With 4 bases clipped from V and 2 bases from J, the junction kept 8 bases outside the gene matches. Germline CDR1 is SGHTA and CDR2 is FQGNSA. CDR3 size: 16 residues. This CDR3 is CASSSSTGGGNYGYTF. CDR3 DNA sequence: TGTGCCAGCAGCTCCTCAACAGGGGGCGGCAACTATGGCTACACCTTC.